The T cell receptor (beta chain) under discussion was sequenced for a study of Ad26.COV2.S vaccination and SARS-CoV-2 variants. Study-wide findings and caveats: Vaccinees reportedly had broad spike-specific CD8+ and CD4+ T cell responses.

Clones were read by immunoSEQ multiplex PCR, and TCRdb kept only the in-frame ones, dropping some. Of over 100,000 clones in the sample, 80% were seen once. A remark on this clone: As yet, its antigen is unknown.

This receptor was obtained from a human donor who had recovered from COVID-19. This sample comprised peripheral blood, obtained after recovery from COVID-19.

CDR3 bases: TGTGCCAGCAGCTTGGCTCTCGCTGGCCCCTACAATGAGCAGTTCTTC. Encoded protein: CASSLALAGPYNEQFF. The chain couples TRBV5-6 to TRBJ2-1, with D hard to call. Trimming took 0 bases from V and 2 from J, leaving 12 bases between them. Germline V lookup: CDR1 SGHDT, CDR2 YYEEEE. The CDR3 totals 16 residues.